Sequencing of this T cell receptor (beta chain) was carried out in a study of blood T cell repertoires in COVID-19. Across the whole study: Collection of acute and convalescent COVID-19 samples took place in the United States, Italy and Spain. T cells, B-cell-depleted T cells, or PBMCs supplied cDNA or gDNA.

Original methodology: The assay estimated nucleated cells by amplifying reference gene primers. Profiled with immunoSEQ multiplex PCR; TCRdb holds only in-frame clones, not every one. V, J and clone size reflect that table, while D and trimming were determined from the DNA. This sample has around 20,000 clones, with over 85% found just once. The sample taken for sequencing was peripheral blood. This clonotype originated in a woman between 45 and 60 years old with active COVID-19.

In nucleotides, the CDR3 is TGTGCCATCAGTGACCGGAGCAATCAGCCCCAGCATTTT. Translating it yields CAISDRSNQPQHF. The V call is TRBV10-3, the J call TRBJ1-5; no clear D. Deletions cut 3 bases from V and 1 base from J, with 4 bases between. In germline, CDR1 is ENHRY, CDR2 SYGVKD. The CDR3 sequence is 13 residues long.